Below are 17 T cell receptor beta chains sequenced from a single sample in a study of regulatory T cells in long-lasting Graves disease. Researchers made TCR beta libraries by using iRepertoire HTBI primers and running Arm-PCR on CDR3 regions. TCRdb called the multiplex PCR reads again in MiXCR, with one record for every CDR3 protein. The data show roughly 430,000 distinct CDR3 sequences, 21% seen once. Noted time point: persistent/refractory GD, antithyroid drugs over 5 years with positive TRAb. The authors made the TCR library using RNA they extracted from PBMCs. The material was peripheral blood mononuclear cells (PBMCs), obtained when the disease was refractory, from a patient treated with antithyroid drugs. All receptors come from a female donor with Graves disease.

This clonotype was seen ten or more times. V gene TRBV7-7 combines with J gene TRBJ2-2; no definite D call. CDR1 is SSHAT, CDR2 FNYEAQ, per germline (reference sequence). Trimming removed 5 bases from V and 4 bases from J, with 14 bases in between. The CDR3 has 15 amino acids. CDR3 sequence: CASSLGVGFTGELFF. CDR3 nucleotides: TGTGCCAGCAGCCTCGGCGTCGGCTTCACCGGGGAGCTGTTTTTT.

This clonotype has more than one count but fewer than ten. V usage is TRBV28 and J usage is TRBJ2-1, with D maybe TRBD2 (6 bases). The length of the CDR3 is 18 residues. V was trimmed by 1 base and J by 1 base, leaving 17 bases between them. Germline V lookup: CDR1 MDHEN, CDR2 SYDVKM. The DNA of the CDR3 is TGTGCCAGCAGTTTATCTTCGTGGCAGCGGGTGTCCTACAATGAGCAGTTCTTC. Translated: CASSLSSWQRVSYNEQFF.

This clonotype was observed many times. This chain joins TRBV3-1 and TRBJ1-5; possible D gene TRBD1, 5 bases. The V end was cut by 4 bases, the J end by 2 bases, with 12 bases between. The V gene's germline CDR1 is LGHDT and CDR2 YNNKEL (reference sequence). The length of the CDR3 is 15 residues. CDR3 protein: CASSPFVGGNQPQHF. The CDR3 bases are TGTGCCAGCAGCCCATTTGTAGGGGGCAATCAGCCCCAGCATTTT.

This clonotype has ten or more counts. The chain links TRBV2 to TRBJ2-7; D ambiguous. The CDR3 runs 15 residues. The V gene's germline CDR1 is SNHLY and CDR2 FYNNEI. Trimming removed 2 bases from V and 2 bases from J, with 13 bases in between. The CDR3 region is CASSELGNDPYEQYF. CDR3 sequence (DNA): TGTGCCAGCAGTGAATTAGGCAATGACCCCTACGAGCAGTACTTC. Full variable domain (remainder filled in from reference TRBV2 and TRBJ2-7): EPEVTQTPSHQVTQMGQEVILRCVPISNHLYFYWYRQILGQKVEFLVSFYNNEISEKSEIFDDQFSVERPDGSNFTLKIRSTKLEDSAMYFCASSELGNDPYEQYFGPGTRLTVT.

For this clonotype: Since a much larger clone is just one base distant, this may be a read error. The genes are TRBV27 and TRBJ1-2; D remains unclear. V was pared by 3 bases and J by 7 bases, with 12 bases between. The length of the CDR3 is 13 residues. CDR1 MNHEY and CDR2 SMNVEV come from the germline V gene (reference sequence). The CDR3 reads CASSFGVYCGYTF. In DNA form, the CDR3 reads TGTGCCAGCAGTTTTGGGGTTTACTGTGGCTACACCTTC.

This clonotype appeared a few times. The J gene is TRBJ1-4, the V gene TRBV27; D gene uncertain. CDR3 length equals 14 residues. Germline loops: CDR1 MNHEY, CDR2 SMNVEV (reference sequence). Trimming left V 6 bases short and J 5 bases short, with 13 bases between. The CDR3 coding sequence is TGTGCCAGCAGCAATACTAGACCGAATGAAAAACTGTTTTTT. Its translation: CASSNTRPNEKLFF.

This chain connects TRBV5-5 to TRBJ1-6, with 9 bases fitting TRBD1. V shed 4 bases and J 7 bases; nucleotides not matched to a gene: 9. The CDR3 totals 16 residues. From germline, CDR1 is SGHKS and CDR2 YYEKEE (reference sequence). The CDR3 nucleotides are TGTGCCAGCAGCGTCACCGGGACAGGGAGGAATTCACCCCTCCACTTT. The encoded protein is CASSVTGTGRNSPLHF.

A word on this clonotype: One junction end does not reproduce the germline sequence, and a read error may be involved. The genes are TRBV9 and TRBJ1-2, with D tentatively TRBD1 (6 bases). CDR3 size: 15 residues. Looked up from germline, CDR1 is SGDLS and CDR2 is YYNGEE. The CDR3: CASSVAGARDYGYIF. For the CDR3, the DNA is TGTGCCAGCAGCGTAGCAGGGGCCAGGGACTATGGCTACATCTTC.

J is TRBJ2-1 and V is TRBV20-1; TRBD2 aligns across 8 bases. From germline, CDR1 is DFQATT and CDR2 SNEGSKA (reference sequence). V shed 1 base and J 8 bases; nucleotides not matched to a gene: 16. The CDR3 loop spans 17 amino acids. This CDR3 reads CSARGVGGRYSAYEQFF. DNA of the CDR3: TGCAGTGCTAGAGGCGTTGGCGGGAGGTATTCGGCCTATGAGCAGTTCTTC.

This chain joins TRBV2 and TRBJ2-1; 10 bases agree with TRBD2. Germline CDR1 reads SNHLY; CDR2 reads FYNNEI. Unmatched junction bases numbered 15, after V lost 3 bases and J lost 4 bases. CDR3 length: 19 residues. Here the CDR3 reads CASSDPRLAGLKGYNEQFF. DNA for the CDR3: TGTGCCAGCAGTGATCCGAGACTAGCGGGCCTAAAGGGTTACAATGAGCAGTTCTTC.

There are many counts of this clonotype. This rearrangement joins TRBV6-2 or TRBV6-3 to TRBJ2-7; no reliable D call. Germline lookup yields CDR1 MNHEY and CDR2 SVGEGT. Trimming took 0 bases from V and 3 from J, leaving 6 bases between them. This CDR3 is built from 13 residues. The DNA of the CDR3 is TGTGCCAGCAGTTACTCGATGGACTACGAGCAGTACTTC. Translated, it gives CASSYSMDYEQYF.

This clonotype was seen more than once but under ten times. The V and J genes are TRBV10-2 and TRBJ2-7, with 7 bases that match TRBD2. This CDR3 comprises 13 residues. Looked up from germline, CDR1 is WSHSY and CDR2 is SAAADI. V dropped 7 bases and J dropped 2; count of bases not matched to a gene: 5. CDR3 DNA: TGCGCCAGCAATCAAGGACTAGCCTACGAGCAGTACTTC. It is translated as CASNQGLAYEQYF.

The rearrangement links TRBV12-3 or TRBV12-4 to TRBJ2-5, with 13 nucleotides matching TRBD2. Trimming took 6 bases from V and 4 from J; bases not matched to a gene: 5. The length of the CDR3 is 15 residues. The CDR3 nucleotides read TGTGCCAGCAGAATCAGACTAGCGGGAGGAGAGACCCAGTACTTC. It specifies CASRIRLAGGETQYF.

This clonotype was seen repeatedly, ten times or more. The chain joins TRBV12-3 or TRBV12-4 to TRBJ1-2; D is unresolved. Trimming shortened V by 7 bases and J by 1 base, and 13 bases separated the two germline ends. The CDR3 is made up of 14 amino acids. CDR3 sequence (DNA): TGTGCCAGCATGAGATCGAGCCTTAACTATGGCTACACCTTC. It translates to CASMRSSLNYGYTF.

This clonotype was detected ten times or more. The rearrangement links TRBV6-1 to TRBJ2-7; a weak D match, TRBD1 (5 bases). V lost 7 bases and J 0 bases, leaving 16 bases between the germline ends. The CDR3 spans 15 residues. Germline V gene sequence: CDR1 MNHNS, CDR2 SASEGT. CDR3 bases: TGTGCCAGCATTGGCCAGGGCGCCGTCTCCTACGAGCAGTACTTC. Amino acids: CASIGQGAVSYEQYF.

As to this clonotype: This may be a read error, as it is one base from a much larger clone. The rearrangement joins TRBV10-3 to TRBJ2-7; D is ambiguous. CDR3 length: 13 residues. Trimming stripped 4 bases from V and 2 bases from J, with 9 bases between. Germline CDR1 and CDR2: ENHRY and SYGVKD. Written as DNA, the CDR3 is TGTGCCATCAGTGCCCGTGGCCCCTACGAGCAGTACTTC. Protein product: CAISARGPYEQYF.

In the case of this clonotype: Mismatch with germline at one junction end may stem from a read error. The chain carries TRBV24-1 and TRBJ2-2, with a weak D call TRBD2 (6 bases). This CDR3 region has 15 residues. Germline V lookup: CDR1 KGHDR, CDR2 SFDVKD. CDR3 bases: TGTGCCACCAGTGAGCCAATAAGAAGTGCCGGGGGGCTGTTTTTT. Protein product: CATSEPIRSAGGLFF.